The 20 T cell receptor beta chains below were found in one sample sequenced in a study of blood T cell repertoires in COVID-19 (TCRdb year 2020). Library generation was performed with the immunoSEQ multiplex PCR assay. In TCRdb, the immuneACCESS table is reduced to in-frame sequences with V and J assigned. These tables do not hold every clone; where another copy was compared, an unresolved V gene accounts for under half, and the others remain unexplained. This sample gives approximately 180,000 clones in total; around 76% of them show up just once. The top ten clones comprise about 17% of the sample. The sequenced sample was PBMCs or T cells enriched from blood (not recorded which). The receptors were gathered from a woman in her 50s with acute COVID-19.

This chain uses TRBV28 with TRBJ1-2; D is perhaps TRBD1 (6 bases). Germline CDR1 and CDR2: MDHEN and SYDVKM. Trimming pared 7 bases from V and 3 bases from J, leaving 18 bases between. This CDR3 contains 15 residues. This CDR3 is CASIRGGGSDYGYTF. The CDR3 DNA reads as TGTGCCAGCATCAGGGGCGGCGGTTCTGACTATGGCTACACCTTC.

A word on this clone: The junction departs from germline at one end; a sequencing error may be responsible. The gene calls are TRBV7-6 and TRBJ2-5; a weak D match, TRBD2 (6 bases). The germline V gene encodes CDR1 SGHVS and CDR2 FNYEAQ. The CDR3 covers 12 residues. CDR3 protein: CASSLVAEIQYF. As DNA, the CDR3 is TGTGCCAGCAGCTTAGTAGCGGAGATCCAGTACTTC.

The chain employs TRBV6-5 and TRBJ2-3, with 8 bases that match TRBD1. The CDR3 has 14 residues. CDR1 is MNHEY and CDR2 is SVGAGI in the germline V gene. J gave up 3 bases and V 6 bases, and 5 bases lay outside the gene matches. CDR3 sequence (DNA): TGTGCCAGCAGCTACAGGGGGATGACAGATACGCAGTATTTT. This translates into CASSYRGMTDTQYF.

The chain has TRBV4-3 and TRBJ2-3; 12 bases are a match to TRBD2. The CDR3 loop spans 19 amino acids. Looked up from germline, CDR1 is LGHNA and CDR2 is YSLEER. V gave up 0 bases and J gave up 0 bases; unmatched junction bases: 7. The CDR3 is CASSQETSGGTSSTDTQYF. CDR3 nucleotides: TGCGCCAGCAGCCAAGAAACTAGCGGGGGGACCTCTAGCACAGATACGCAGTATTTT.

The rearrangement uses TRBV6-1 and TRBJ1-2, with 7 bases matching TRBD1. The CDR3 runs 14 residues. Germline CDR1 and CDR2: MNHNS and SASEGT. After removal of 1 base from V and 6 bases from J, the junction contained 5 bases not matched to a gene. The CDR3 sequence is CASSEVRDSNGYTF. In nucleotides, the CDR3 is TGTGCCAGCAGTGAAGTCAGGGACAGCAATGGCTACACCTTC.

The chain combines TRBV6-5 with TRBJ1-4; tentative D call: TRBD1 (5 bases). Trimming stripped 6 bases from V and 5 bases from J, with 7 bases between. This CDR3 is built from 12 residues. CDR1 and CDR2 from the germline V gene are MNHEY and SVGAGI. The CDR3 region is CASRGPNEKLFF. The CDR3 DNA sequence: TGTGCCAGCAGGGGGCCGAATGAAAAACTGTTTTTT.

This chain links TRBV6-5 with TRBJ2-3; 8 bases match TRBD2. The CDR3 is 12 residues long. V trimming: 5 bases; J trimming: 8 bases; junction bases outside the gene matches: 3. The germline gives CDR1 MNHEY, CDR2 SVGAGI. The CDR3 loop reads CASSPSGRTQYF. The CDR3 DNA follows: TGTGCCAGCAGTCCTAGCGGGCGTACGCAGTATTTT.

This chain uses TRBV2 with TRBJ1-1; perhaps TRBD1 as D (6 bases). Germline V CDR1 and CDR2: SNHLY, FYNNEI. This CDR3 has 15 residues. With 4 bases removed from V and 0 bases from J, the gap between germline ends came to 12 bases. CDR3 DNA sequence: TGTGCCAGCAGTGCGGACAGCCCAGTGAACACTGAAGCTTTCTTT. This sequence encodes CASSADSPVNTEAFF. The variable domain in full, with the rest retrieved from reference TRBV2 and TRBJ1-1, is EPEVTQTPSHQVTQMGQEVILRCVPISNHLYFYWYRQILGQKVEFLVSFYNNEISEKSEIFDDQFSVERPDGSNFTLKIRSTKLEDSAMYFCASSADSPVNTEAFFGQGTRLTVV.

The chain joins TRBV2 to TRBJ2-7; D uncertain. This CDR3 comprises 13 residues. Looked up from germline, CDR1 is SNHLY and CDR2 is FYNNEI. The ends were cut back, 7 bases at V and 4 bases at J, with 14 bases in the middle. The CDR3 DNA is TGTGCCAGCAATCCCGTAGTCCCTTACGAGCAGTACGTC. Its translation: CASNPVVPYEQYV.

This chain joins TRBV11-1 and TRBJ2-3; 7 bases match TRBD2. Germline loops: CDR1 SGHAT, CDR2 FQDESV (reference sequence). The CDR3 has 15 amino acids. The V and J ends lost 5 bases and 2 bases, in that order; junction bases with no gene match: 7. Here the CDR3 DNA reads TGTGCCAGCAGCCCCCCGGCGGGGGTCACAGATACGCAGTATTTT. It yields the protein CASSPPAGVTDTQYF.

The rearrangement uses TRBV5-1 and TRBJ2-3, with D perhaps matching TRBD2 (6 bases). The CDR3 length is 12 residues. Trimming stripped 5 bases from V and 6 bases from J, with 10 bases between. Germline V gene sequence: CDR1 SGHRS, CDR2 YFSETQ. CDR3 DNA sequence: TGCGCCAGCAGGGAGGAGGGGGATACGCAGTATTTT. Its translation: CASREEGDTQYF.

The chain's CDR3 is CASSPQARARGETQYF. The CDR3 nucleotides are TGCGCCAGCAGCCCACAGGCCAGGGCAAGGGGAGAGACCCAGTACTTC. This rearrangement joins TRBV5-1 to TRBJ2-5, with D perhaps TRBD1 (5 bases). CDR1 and CDR2 (germline): SGHRS, YFSETQ. V lost 4 bases to trimming and J lost 4 bases, with 20 bases between them. The CDR3 length is 16 residues.

The rearrangement links TRBV27 to TRBJ2-5, with D perhaps TRBD2 (5 bases). Germline-derived CDR1 and CDR2 are MNHEY and SMNVEV (reference sequence). Trimming cost V 3 bases and J 7 bases, with 6 bases left between them. The CDR3 spans 11 residues. Here the CDR3 reads CASSFGGTQYF. The DNA of the CDR3 is TGTGCCAGCAGTTTTGGAGGGACCCAGTACTTC.

In this sample, this clone turned up once. V gene TRBV14 combines with J gene TRBJ1-2; no definite D call. CDR1 and CDR2 from the germline V gene are SGHDN and FVKESK. The ends were cut back, 5 bases at V and 2 bases at J, with 15 bases in the middle. This CDR3 has 15 amino acids. The DNA for the CDR3 is TGTGCCAGCAGCGGGTTCTTAGAGAGGAACTATGGCTACACCTTC. Protein: CASSGFLERNYGYTF.

V usage is TRBV27 and J usage is TRBJ2-5; 12 bases align to TRBD2. Germline V gene sequence: CDR1 MNHEY, CDR2 SMNVEV (reference sequence). V was clipped by 0 bases and J by 6 bases; unmatched bases: 11. This CDR3 is built from 18 residues. CDR3 residues: CASSLSNLAGGPRQTQYF. The CDR3 DNA follows: TGTGCCAGCAGTTTATCGAACCTAGCGGGGGGGCCTCGTCAGACCCAGTACTTC.

This chain links TRBV6-5 with TRBJ2-1; tentatively, D is TRBD2 (6 bases). The length of the CDR3 is 15 residues. Germline lookup yields CDR1 MNHEY and CDR2 SVGAGI. Trimming cost V 2 bases and J 6 bases, with 14 bases left between them. The CDR3 DNA sequence: TGTGCCAGCAGTTACGGTGGGCTAGCGAGCAATGAGCAGTTCTTC. Protein sequence: CASSYGGLASNEQFF.

The V call is TRBV4-2, the J call TRBJ2-1, with 8 bases aligning to TRBD2. The CDR3 extends over 15 amino acids. Germline lookup yields CDR1 LGHNA and CDR2 YNFKEQ. The trim removed 1 base at V and 5 bases at J, leaving 4 bases unmatched. The CDR3 here is CASSQGWRGDNEQFF. The DNA for the CDR3 is TGTGCCAGCAGCCAAGGGTGGCGGGGGGACAATGAGCAGTTCTTC.

The V gene is TRBV11-3, the J gene TRBJ2-2, with D possibly TRBD2 on 5 matching bases. The ends were cut back, 2 bases at V and 7 bases at J, with 11 bases in the middle. Per the germline V gene, CDR1 is SGHNT and CDR2 is YENEEA. The CDR3 spans 14 residues. The CDR3 here is CASSLLASGGELFF. CDR3 nucleotides: TGTGCCAGCAGCTTACTAGCTTCCGGCGGGGAGCTGTTTTTT. The full variable domain, its missing parts supplied by reference TRBV11-3 and TRBJ2-2, is EAGVVQSPRYKIIEKKQPVAFWCNPISGHNTLYWYLQNLGQGPELLIRYENEEAVDDSQLPKDRFSAERLKGVDSTLKIQPAELGDSAVYLCASSLLASGGELFFGEGSRLTVL.

V is TRBV4-1 and J is TRBJ1-5; D possibly corresponds to TRBD1 (5 bases). Germline V gene lookup returns CDR1 MGHRA and CDR2 YSYEKL. The CDR3 consists of 18 residues. V lost 0 bases and J lost 5, with 20 bases in between. The CDR3 region has the DNA TGCGCCAGCAGCCAAGATGATTCTATGGGACTTCAGGATCAGCCCCAGCATTTT. Its translation is CASSQDDSMGLQDQPQHF.

The chain combines TRBV11-1 with TRBJ1-1; D is undetermined. The CDR3 is 13 residues long. In germline, CDR1 is SGHAT, CDR2 FQDESV (reference sequence). V shed 5 bases and J shed 1 base, with 8 bases lying between them. The CDR3: CASSHAGNTEAFF. For the CDR3, the DNA is TGTGCCAGCAGCCATGCGGGGAACACTGAAGCTTTCTTT.